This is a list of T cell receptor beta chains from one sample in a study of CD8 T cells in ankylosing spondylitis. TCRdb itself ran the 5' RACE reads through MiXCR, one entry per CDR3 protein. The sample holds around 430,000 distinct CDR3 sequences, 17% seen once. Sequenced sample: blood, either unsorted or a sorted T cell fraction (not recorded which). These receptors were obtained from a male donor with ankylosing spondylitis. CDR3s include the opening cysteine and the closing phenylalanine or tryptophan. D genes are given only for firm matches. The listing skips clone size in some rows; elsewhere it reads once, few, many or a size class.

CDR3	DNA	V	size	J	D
CASSLTSSGWGGTQYF	TGCGCCAGCAGCTTAACGTCTAGCGGCTGGGGGGGTACGCAGTATTTT	TRBV5-1	few	TRBJ2-3	TRBD2
CSARNLAGGAYNEQFF	TGCAGTGCTAGAAATCTAGCGGGGGGGGCCTACAATGAGCAGTTCTTC	TRBV20-1	.	TRBJ2-1	TRBD2
CASSFGKGDSYNEQFF	TGTGCCAGCAGCTTTGGTAAAGGGGACTCCTACAATGAGCAGTTCTTC	TRBV7-9	few	TRBJ2-1	.
CASGEPGTGAYEQYF	TGTGCCAGCGGTGAGCCCGGGACAGGGGCCTACGAGCAGTACTTC	TRBV6-1	.	TRBJ2-7	TRBD1
CASSYSQTSGRLDEQFF	TGTGCCAGCAGTTACTCGCAAACTAGCGGGAGACTCGATGAGCAGTTCTTC	TRBV6-2/TRBV6-3	.	TRBJ2-1	TRBD2
CATSRDKRDGQPQHF	TGTGCCACCAGCAGAGATAAAAGGGACGGTCAGCCCCAGCATTTT	TRBV15	few	TRBJ1-5	.
CASSLELTGAKNIQYF	TGTGCCAGCAGCTTAGAATTGACAGGGGCCAAAAACATTCAGTACTTC	TRBV11-2	.	TRBJ2-4	TRBD1
CASSFSPSGRDTQYF	TGTGCCAGCAGCTTTTCGCCTAGCGGGAGGGACACGCAGTATTTT	TRBV5-6	few	TRBJ2-3	TRBD2
CASSLVLGRAGTDTQYF	TGTGCCAGCAGCTTAGTGTTGGGCCGAGCGGGCACAGATACGCAGTATTTT	TRBV7-6	.	TRBJ2-3	.
CASSPAGQYGYTF	TGTGCCAGCAGTCCCGCGGGCCAGTATGGCTACACCTTC	TRBV12-3/TRBV12-4	many	TRBJ1-2	.
CASSLGTSGRYGYEQFF	TGTGCCAGCAGCCTGGGGACTAGCGGGAGGTATGGGTATGAGCAGTTCTTC	TRBV7-2	.	TRBJ2-1	TRBD2
CATSEPGQGINQPQHF	TGTGCCACCAGTGAACCGGGACAGGGAATCAATCAGCCCCAGCATTTT	TRBV24-1	.	TRBJ1-5	TRBD1
CSVGDSSGLDGELFF	TGCAGCGTCGGAGACTCGTCGGGGTTGGACGGGGAGCTGTTTTTT	TRBV29-1	.	TRBJ2-2	.
CASSPIDRENTEAFF	TGTGCCAGCAGTCCTATCGACAGGGAGAACACTGAAGCTTTCTTT	TRBV28	few	TRBJ1-1	TRBD1
CASSESSYSNQPQHF	TGTGCCAGCAGTGAATCCAGCTATAGCAATCAGCCCCAGCATTTT	TRBV2	few	TRBJ1-5	.
CASGFDRGTLTDTEAFF	TGTGCCAGCGGTTTTGACAGGGGGACCCTGACGGACACTGAAGCTTTCTTT	TRBV12-3/TRBV12-4	.	TRBJ1-1	TRBD1
CASSSDRRENIQYF	TGCGCCAGCAGCTCCGACAGGAGGGAAAACATTCAGTACTTC	TRBV5-1	many	TRBJ2-4	.
CASTPGGGTVSGELFF	TGCGCCAGCACCCCCGGGGGGGGGACCGTCAGCGGGGAGCTGTTTTTT	TRBV4-3	.	TRBJ2-2	TRBD2
CASSSPRGSHGYTF	TGTGCCAGCAGCTCACCCCGGGGCAGTCATGGCTACACCTTC	TRBV5-6	few	TRBJ1-2	.
CASSTGGSNYGYTF	TGTGCCAGCAGTACAGGGGGGAGTAACTATGGCTACACCTTC	TRBV28	.	TRBJ1-2	TRBD1
CSARARDRGVFEQYF	TGCAGTGCTAGAGCCCGGGACAGGGGGGTCTTCGAGCAGTACTTC	TRBV20-1	few	TRBJ2-7	TRBD1
CSAGGLDEQFF	TGCAGTGCTGGGGGGTTGGATGAGCAGTTCTTC	TRBV20-1	.	TRBJ2-1	.
CASSLILGAYNEQFF	TGTGCCAGCAGCTTAATTTTGGGGGCCTACAATGAGCAGTTCTTC	TRBV7-3	few	TRBJ2-1	.
CASSLYRGMNTEAFF	TGTGCCAGCAGTTTATACAGGGGTATGAACACTGAAGCTTTCTTT	TRBV28	few	TRBJ1-1	TRBD1
CAISESGEGRETQYF	TGTGCCATCAGTGAGTCCGGCGAGGGGAGAGAGACCCAGTACTTC	TRBV10-3	few	TRBJ2-5	.
CASSLEGPPGTEAFF	TGCGCCAGCAGCTTGGAGGGACCCCCGGGCACTGAAGCTTTCTTT	TRBV5-1	many	TRBJ1-1	.
CASSLGARDGNSPLHF	TGTGCCAGCAGTTTAGGGGCTCGGGACGGTAATTCACCCCTCCACTTT	TRBV28	.	TRBJ1-6	.
CASSPGDRGANTEAFF	TGTGCCAGCAGCCCGGGGGACAGGGGGGCGAACACTGAAGCTTTCTTT	TRBV9	.	TRBJ1-1	TRBD1
CSARDRMGKVSLHF	TGCAGTGCTAGGGACCGAATGGGGAAGGTTTCCCTCCACTTT	TRBV20-1	.	TRBJ1-6	.
CASSTSPRTSGSPTGELFF	TGTGCCAGCAGTACCAGCCCCCGGACTAGCGGGAGCCCCACCGGGGAGCTGTTTTTT	TRBV11-1	few	TRBJ2-2	TRBD2
CASSLALAGDAGTQYF	TGTGCCAGCAGCTTAGCCCTAGCGGGAGACGCGGGGACCCAGTACTTC	TRBV7-2	.	TRBJ2-5	TRBD2
CATSRDRGVGTGELFF	TGTGCCACCAGCAGAGATAGAGGAGTCGGTACCGGGGAGCTGTTTTTT	TRBV15	.	TRBJ2-2	.
CASSPDERLNSPLHF	TGTGCCAGCAGCCCCGATGAGCGGCTCAATTCACCCCTCCACTTT	TRBV11-3	.	TRBJ1-6	.
CSVNQRRTGEFGNQPQHF	TGCAGCGTCAACCAGCGCCGGACAGGGGAGTTCGGCAATCAGCCCCAGCATTTT	TRBV29-1	many	TRBJ1-5	TRBD1
CASSSFRQGSYEQYF	TGTGCCAGCAGTTCATTTCGACAGGGATCCTACGAGCAGTACTTC	TRBV12-3/TRBV12-4	.	TRBJ2-7	TRBD1
CASSRDSRNTEAFF	TGTGCCAGCAGCCGAGACAGCAGGAACACTGAAGCTTTCTTT	TRBV11-2	few	TRBJ1-1	.
CASSAQGVFIKPQHF	TGTGCCAGCAGCGCGCAGGGTGTGTTTATCAAGCCCCAGCATTTT	TRBV21-1	few	TRBJ1-5	.
CASIKGDTPRVETQYF	TGTGCCAGCATCAAAGGTGACACACCCCGGGTGGAGACCCAGTACTTC	TRBV11-2	few	TRBJ2-5	.
CASTGDISYEQYF	TGTGCCAGCACGGGGGACATTTCCTACGAGCAGTACTTC	TRBV11-1	.	TRBJ2-7	.
CATRAESNTGELFF	TGTGCCACCAGAGCGGAGTCGAACACCGGGGAGCTGTTTTTT	TRBV24-1	many	TRBJ2-2	.